Below are 7 T cell receptor beta chains sequenced from a single sample in a study of read filtering for tumor transcriptome and immune sequencing (TCRdb year 2020). Instrument used: Illumina HiSeq 4000. TCR libraries were built from about 370 ng RNA with the Immunoverse kit, using molecular barcoded adaptors covering alpha/delta and beta/gamma chains. TCRdb itself trimmed the public reads at Q25 with fastp, ran MiXCR and retained productive beta chains. Here each entry gathers all rows of one CDR3 protein and keeps the most common genes and DNA. The sample table lists 75,000 to 95,000 distinct CDR3 sequences, approximately 13% of them with a count of one. Under 15% of the sample goes to the ten largest clones. Sequenced sample: a population of CD138-negative cells sorted from bone marrow. The cell subset or site label, read with the paper, signifies: bone marrow mononuclear cells depleted of CD138+ plasma/myeloma cells by negative magnetic selection. The receptors shown here come from a donor aged 40 or older with multiple myeloma.

This clonotype appeared many times. This could be a read error, since a much larger clone is one nucleotide away. CDR3: CASSMRSGMSYDEQFF. In nucleotides, the CDR3 is TGTGCCAGTAGTATGCGTAGCGGGATGTCCTACGATGAGCAGTTCTTC. The chain joins TRBV19 to TRBJ2-1, with TRBD2 matching over 8 bases. The CDR3 is 16 residues long. Germline CDR1 reads LNHDA; CDR2 reads SQIVND (reference sequence).

In this sample, this clonotype turned up many times. V is TRBV5-5 and J is TRBJ1-6; maybe TRBD1 (5 bases). V was pared by 2 bases and J by 1 base, with 7 bases between. The germline V gene has CDR1 SGHKS and CDR2 YYEKEE (reference sequence). The CDR3 has 15 amino acids. Here the CDR3 DNA reads TGTGCCAGCAGCTTAAAGGGGTCCTATAATTCACCCCTCCACTTT. Translation: CASSLKGSYNSPLHF.

In this sample, this clonotype turned up many times. This sequence joins TRBV21-1 and TRBJ2-3; the table calls TRBD2, which could not be checked here. TRBV21-1 is designated a pseudogene. This CDR3 is 18 amino acids long. The CDR3, as DNA: TGTGCCAGCAGCAGCGAGGGACTAGCGGAAAAGAACACAGATACGCAGTATTTT. Its translation: CASSSEGLAEKNTDTQYF.

The table lists this clonotype with many counts. The CDR3 sequence: CASSELAGDNSYNEQFF. The CDR3 DNA follows: TGTGCCAGCAGTGAACTAGCGGGAGACAACTCCTACAATGAGCAGTTCTTC. The genes are TRBV2 and TRBJ2-1, with 10 bases identical to TRBD2. V lost 2 bases and J lost 0; bases outside the gene matches: 4. The CDR3 spans 17 residues. Germline CDR1 SNHLY, CDR2 FYNNEI.

This clonotype was observed at least ten times. The rearrangement links TRBV5-8 to TRBJ1-6; a weak D match, TRBD1 (6 bases). This CDR3 region has 15 residues. The germline V gene has CDR1 SGHTS and CDR2 YDEGEE. The V and J ends lost 4 bases and 6 bases respectively, with 14 bases between them. In DNA, the CDR3 is TGTGCCAGCAGCCGCCCGGGACAAGCTAATTCACCCCTCCACTTT. Protein: CASSRPGQANSPLHF.

This clonotype was seen repeatedly, ten times or more. In DNA, the CDR3 is TGTGCCAGCAGTGAAGGAAAGTTCCTCGGAAACACCATATATTTT. Translation: CASSEGKFLGNTIYF. The J gene is TRBJ1-3, the V gene TRBV6-1; no clear D gene. Trimming removed 1 base from V and 4 bases from J, with 11 bases in between. This CDR3 is built from 15 residues. Germline CDR1 and CDR2: MNHNS and SASEGT.

In the case of this clonotype: This may be a read error: a much more frequent sequence differs by one nucleotide. This chain connects TRBV6-2 or TRBV6-3 to TRBJ2-3; weak D call: TRBD2 (5 bases). The ends were cut back, 2 bases at V and 0 bases at J, with 6 bases in the middle. The germline CDR1 and CDR2 sequences are MNHEY and SVGEGT. CDR3 length: 14 residues. CDR3 in DNA: TGTGCCAGCAGTTACCAGCGGAGCACAGATACGCAGTATTTT. This encodes CASSYQRSTDTQYF.